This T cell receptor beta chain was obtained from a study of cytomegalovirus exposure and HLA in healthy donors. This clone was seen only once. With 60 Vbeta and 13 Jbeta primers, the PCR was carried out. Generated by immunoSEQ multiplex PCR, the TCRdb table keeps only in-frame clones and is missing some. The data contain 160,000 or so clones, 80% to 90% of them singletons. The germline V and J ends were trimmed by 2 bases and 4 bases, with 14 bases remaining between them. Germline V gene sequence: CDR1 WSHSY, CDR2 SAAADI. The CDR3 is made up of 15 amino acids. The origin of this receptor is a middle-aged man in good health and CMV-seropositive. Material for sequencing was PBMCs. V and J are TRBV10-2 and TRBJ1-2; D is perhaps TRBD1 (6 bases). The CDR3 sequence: CASSEPRQALYGYTF. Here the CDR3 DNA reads TGCGCCAGCAGTGAGCCCCGACAGGCACTCTATGGCTACACCTTC.